A single sample gave rise to the 5 T cell receptor beta chains below, sequenced in a study of cytomegalovirus exposure and HLA in healthy donors. Amplification used 60 Vbeta primers and 13 Jbeta primers. The method was immunoSEQ multiplex PCR; TCRdb's version includes in-frame clones alone and lacks a portion of them. The repertoire includes around 110,000 clones, over 65% of them detected once, and roughly 0.9% sits in the top ten. The source material was PBMCs. All receptors derive from a woman younger than 45 in good health and CMV-seronegative.

The J gene is TRBJ2-1, the V gene TRBV5-4, with 9 nucleotides matching TRBD1. The length of the CDR3 is 17 residues. The junction had 15 bases not matched to a gene; V was cut back by 4 bases and J by 7 bases. Germline-derived CDR1 and CDR2 are SGHNT and YYREEE (reference sequence). The CDR3 coding sequence is TGTGCCAGCAGCCGCGGATCCGGGACAGGGACGTGGAATGAGCAGTTCTTC. Protein sequence: CASSRGSGTGTWNEQFF.

The V and J genes are TRBV30 and TRBJ2-1; D perhaps matches TRBD1 (6 bases). Germline V lookup: CDR1 GTSNPN, CDR2 SVGIG (reference sequence). This CDR3 spans 14 amino acids. The V end was cut by 2 bases, the J end by 5 bases, with 13 bases between. The CDR3 DNA reads as TGTGCCTGGAGTTCAGGGGCCCTAGACAATGAGCAGTTCTTC. It is translated as CAWSSGALDNEQFF.

The chain links TRBV4-3 to TRBJ2-3, with TRBD1 matching over 9 bases. The CDR3 sequence is 15 residues long. V was pared by 4 bases and J by 3 bases, with 5 bases of the junction left unmatched. The germline V gene has CDR1 LGHNA and CDR2 YSLEER. The CDR3 protein is CASSPTGGMTDTQYF. The CDR3 DNA reads TGCGCCAGCAGCCCGACAGGGGGAATGACAGATACGCAGTATTTT.

In this sample, this clone turned up a few times. This sequence joins TRBV5-4 and TRBJ2-1, with a possible D match to TRBD2 (6 bases). V lost 4 bases and J lost 0, with 11 bases in between. CDR3 size: 15 residues. The germline V gene has CDR1 SGHNT and CDR2 YYREEE (reference sequence). CDR3 nucleotides: TGTGCCAGCAGCCCGGAGGGGAGCTCCTACAATGAGCAGTTCTTC. Encoded protein: CASSPEGSSYNEQFF.

This clone was recorded a few times. The rearrangement joins TRBV2 to TRBJ1-5; 8 bases are shared with TRBD1. Germline V gives CDR1 SNHLY, CDR2 FYNNEI. The CDR3 has 16 residues. V was clipped by 6 bases and J by 4 bases; unmatched bases: 11. DNA for the CDR3: TGTGCCAGCAGACCAACAACAGGGGGAGCGAATCAGCCCCAGCATTTT. This gives the protein CASRPTTGGANQPQHF.